This T cell receptor beta chain comes out of a study of PD-1 blockade in classical Hodgkin lymphoma. Profiling relied on immunoSEQ multiplex PCR, and the TCRdb table lists in-frame clones only, not all of them. The data show about 110,000 clones, with roughly nine tenths seen just once and roughly 21% held by the top ten. CDR1 and CDR2 from the germline V gene are LNHDA and SQIVND (reference sequence). This CDR3 region has 19 residues. Between the trimmed V and J ends, which lost 0 bases and 0 bases, there was a span of 18 bases. Findings and limits, study-wide: Baseline TCR diversity was reportedly lower in newly diagnosed patients than healthy donors. Sources of repertoire differences remain undefined, possibly disease activity or prior therapy. Patients who responded completely had about the same baseline diversity as newly diagnosed patients.

As concerns this clone: Its cognate antigen is unknown.

Each of the patients experienced relapse following autologous stem cell transplantation, and their brentuximab vedotin exposure differed. Responses achieved at best were complete response, partial response or progressive disease. The TCR comes from a human donor with classical Hodgkin lymphoma. Sequenced material: peripheral blood mononuclear cells (PBMCs), taken before the second cycle of nivolumab. J is TRBJ1-5 and V is TRBV19, with D hard to call. CDR3 sequence (DNA): TGTGCCAGTAGTATAGATCCCAGAAGGGAGGGATTTAGCAATCAGCCCCAGCATTTT. Translating it yields CASSIDPRREGFSNQPQHF.